This entry describes one T cell receptor beta chain. This was the immunoSEQ v3 assay. Libraries were sequenced to 2 million to 2.5 million read pairs (survey) or roughly 4.5-6.5 million (deep). Profiled with immunoSEQ multiplex PCR; TCRdb holds only in-frame clones, not every one. The data show tens of thousands of clones, with over 70% seen just once and under 7% held by the top ten. As to time point: pre-treatment sample, taken before nivolumab and TIL therapy. Stage 4 NSCLC adults joined between late 2017 and early 2020. The source of the sample is a study of TIL therapy for anti-PD-1-resistant metastatic lung cancer. Overall study context: Tumor harvest preceded PD-1/PD-L1 blockade, followed by nivolumab treatment. Tumors had a median PD-L1 proportion score of around 6.4%.

This CDR3 is 15 amino acids long. The trim removed 4 bases at V and 4 bases at J, leaving 9 bases unmatched. Germline CDR1 reads SGHNT; CDR2 reads YYREEE (reference sequence). The rearrangement links TRBV5-4 to TRBJ2-7, with 9 bases fitting TRBD1. This receptor was taken from a person aged 30 to 80 with non-small cell lung cancer. Here the sequenced sample was blood, taken at baseline. The CDR3 region is CASSQSGTGSYEQYF. The CDR3 bases are TGTGCCAGCAGCCAATCCGGGACAGGGTCTTACGAGCAGTACTTC.